The clone carrying this T cell receptor beta chain was observed a single time. Its antigen is unidentified. The sample belongs to a study of radiation and T cells in renal cell carcinoma. General observations from the study: From baseline, blood top tumor clonotypes peaked at 2 weeks post-radiation. No pretreatment tumor biopsies were available for baseline clonotypes.

Indicated time point: blood 2 weeks post-SBRT. Treatment of the sample: 15 Gy SBRT to primary tumor, nephrectomy 4 weeks later. Radiation-treated patients gave blood at baseline, week 2 and week 4. This renal cell carcinoma was of the clear cell type. The CDR3 extends over 13 amino acids. From germline, CDR1 is GTSNPN and CDR2 SVGIG (reference sequence). The V gene lost 4 bases and the J gene lost 4 bases, with 13 bases spanning the gap. The repertoire was sequenced with immunoSEQ multiplex PCR; TCRdb's copy has only in-frame clones and lacks some. The sample records 95,000 to 150,000 clones, over 75% being singletons.

The receptor's source is a man aged 45-65 years with renal cell carcinoma. The V gene is TRBV30, the J gene TRBJ2-5; the D gene is possibly TRBD2 (6 bases). Sequences were derived from blood, sampled from a patient whose treatment included radiotherapy and nephrectomy. The CDR3 protein is CAWTRGTSETQYF. The CDR3 DNA sequence: TGTGCCTGGACTCGCGGGACGTCAGAGACCCAGTACTTC.